These 3 T cell receptor beta chains share one sample of origin, sequenced in a study of identical twins. TCRdb passed the 5' RACE reads through MiXCR, listing each CDR3 protein once. The sample has some 1,700,000 distinct CDR3 sequences; about 32% are singletons. Sequenced material: cord blood. Receptors were obtained from a newborn girl in good health.

This clonotype was detected many times. This chain links TRBV27 with TRBJ1-6; 7 nucleotides agree with TRBD1. With V trimmed by 5 bases and J by 3 bases, 4 bases remained unmatched. The CDR3 spans 15 residues. The germline V gene encodes CDR1 MNHEY and CDR2 SMNVEV (reference sequence). In nucleotides, the CDR3 is TGTGCCAGCAGTCCCCGGGACAGCTATAATTCACCCCTCCACTTT. It specifies CASSPRDSYNSPLHF.

V usage is TRBV6-5 and J usage is TRBJ2-3; TRBD2 agrees at 7 bases. The CDR3 sequence is 15 residues long. Germline V gene data show CDR1 as MNHEY and CDR2 as SVGAGI. V shed 1 base, J shed 0 bases, and the junction held 1 base outside the gene matches. The CDR3 region has the DNA TGTGCCAGCAGTTACTTTAGCGGGAGCACAGATACGCAGTATTTT. This translates into CASSYFSGSTDTQYF.

This clonotype has only a few counts. The J gene is TRBJ1-2, the V gene TRBV5-1; 10 bases fit TRBD1. The CDR3 totals 18 residues. Germline assignment: CDR1 SGHRS and CDR2 YFSETQ. Losses at the gene ends were 2 bases for V and 5 bases for J; bases not matched to a gene: 15. This chain's CDR3 is CASSFFIRRTGGTYGYTF. The CDR3 bases are TGCGCCAGCAGCTTTTTTATTCGGAGGACAGGGGGGACGTATGGCTACACCTTC. The variable domain in full, with the rest retrieved from reference TRBV5-1 and TRBJ1-2, is KAGVTQTPRYLIKTRGQQVTLSCSPISGHRSVSWYQQTPGQGLQFLFEYFSETQRNKGNFPGRFSGRQFSNSRSEMNVSTLELGDSALYLCASSFFIRRTGGTYGYTFGSGTRLTVV.